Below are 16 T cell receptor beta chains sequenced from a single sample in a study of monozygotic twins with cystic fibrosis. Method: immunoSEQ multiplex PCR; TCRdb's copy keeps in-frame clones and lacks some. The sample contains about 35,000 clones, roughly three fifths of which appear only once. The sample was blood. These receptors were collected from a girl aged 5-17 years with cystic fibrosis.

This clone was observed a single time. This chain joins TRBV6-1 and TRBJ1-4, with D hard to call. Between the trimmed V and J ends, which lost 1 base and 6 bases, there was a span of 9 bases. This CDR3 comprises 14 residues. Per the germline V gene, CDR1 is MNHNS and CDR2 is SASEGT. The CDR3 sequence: CASSEVWRDEKLFF. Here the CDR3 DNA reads TGTGCCAGCAGTGAAGTGTGGCGGGATGAAAAACTGTTTTTT.

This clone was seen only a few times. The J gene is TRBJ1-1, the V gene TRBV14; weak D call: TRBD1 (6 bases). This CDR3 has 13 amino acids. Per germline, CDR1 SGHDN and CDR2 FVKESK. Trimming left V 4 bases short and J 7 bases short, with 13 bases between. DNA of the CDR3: TGTGCCAGCAGCCCCTTGCAGGGGAATGAAGCTTTCTTT. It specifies CASSPLQGNEAFF. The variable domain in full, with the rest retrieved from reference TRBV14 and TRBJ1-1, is EAGVTQFPSHSVIEKGQTVTLRCDPISGHDNLYWYRRVMGKEIKFLLHFVKESKQDESGMPNNRFLAERTGGTYSTLKVQPAELEDSGVYFCASSPLQGNEAFFGQGTRLTVV.

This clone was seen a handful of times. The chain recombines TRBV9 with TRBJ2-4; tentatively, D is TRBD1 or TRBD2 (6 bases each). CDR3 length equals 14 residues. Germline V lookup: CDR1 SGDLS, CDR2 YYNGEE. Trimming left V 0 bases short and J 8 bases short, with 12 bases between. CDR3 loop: CASSVAGGRDIQYF. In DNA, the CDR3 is TGTGCCAGCAGCGTAGCCGGGGGCAGGGACATTCAGTACTTC.

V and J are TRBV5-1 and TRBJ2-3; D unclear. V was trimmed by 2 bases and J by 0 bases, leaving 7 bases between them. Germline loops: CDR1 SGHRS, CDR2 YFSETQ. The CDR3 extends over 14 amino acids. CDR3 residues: CASSFQTSTDTQYF. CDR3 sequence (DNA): TGCGCCAGCAGCTTTCAAACGAGCACAGATACGCAGTATTTT.

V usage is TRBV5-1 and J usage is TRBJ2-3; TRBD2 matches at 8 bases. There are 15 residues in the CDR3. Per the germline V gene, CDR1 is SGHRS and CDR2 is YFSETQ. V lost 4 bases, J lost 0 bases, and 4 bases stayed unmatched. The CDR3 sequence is CASSPGTRSTDTQYF. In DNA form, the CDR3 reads TGCGCCAGCAGCCCCGGGACTAGGAGCACAGATACGCAGTATTTT.

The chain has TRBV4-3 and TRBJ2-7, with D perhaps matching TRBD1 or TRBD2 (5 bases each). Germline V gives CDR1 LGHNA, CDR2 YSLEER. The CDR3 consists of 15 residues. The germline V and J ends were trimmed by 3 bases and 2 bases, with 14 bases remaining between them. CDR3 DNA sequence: TGCGCCAGCAGCCAGGACTTACAGGCGGCCTACGAGCAGTACTTC. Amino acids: CASSQDLQAAYEQYF.

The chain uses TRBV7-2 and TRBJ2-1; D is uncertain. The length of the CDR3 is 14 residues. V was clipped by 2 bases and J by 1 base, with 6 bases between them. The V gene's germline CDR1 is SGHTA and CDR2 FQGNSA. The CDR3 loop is CASSLTGSYNEQFF. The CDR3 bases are TGTGCCAGCAGCTTAACTGGGTCCTACAATGAGCAGTTCTTC. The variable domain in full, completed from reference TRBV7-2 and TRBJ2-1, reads GAGVSQSPSNKVTEKGKDVELRCDPISGHTALYWYRQSLGQGLEFLIYFQGNSAPDKSGLPSDRFSAERTGGSVSTLTIQRTQQEDSAVYLCASSLTGSYNEQFFGPGTRLTVL.

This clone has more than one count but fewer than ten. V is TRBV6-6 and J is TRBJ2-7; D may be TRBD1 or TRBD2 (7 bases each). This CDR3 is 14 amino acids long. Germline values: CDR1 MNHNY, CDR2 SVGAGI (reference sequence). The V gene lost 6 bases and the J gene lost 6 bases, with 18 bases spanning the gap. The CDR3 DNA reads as TGTGCCAGCAGGGATCGACAGGGAGGGGGCGAGCAGTACGTC. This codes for CASRDRQGGGEQYV.

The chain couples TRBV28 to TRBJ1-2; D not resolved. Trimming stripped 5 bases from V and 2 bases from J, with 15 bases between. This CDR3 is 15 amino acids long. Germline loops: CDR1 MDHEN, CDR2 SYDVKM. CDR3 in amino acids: CASSAPGEVNYGYTF. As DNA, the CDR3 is TGTGCCAGCAGTGCCCCCGGGGAGGTCAACTATGGCTACACCTTC.

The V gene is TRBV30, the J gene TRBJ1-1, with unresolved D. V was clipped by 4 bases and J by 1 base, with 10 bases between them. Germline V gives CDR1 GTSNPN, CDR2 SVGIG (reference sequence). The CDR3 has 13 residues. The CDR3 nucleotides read TGTGCCTGGAAACGACGGTCGAACACTGAAGCTTTCTTT. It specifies CAWKRRSNTEAFF.

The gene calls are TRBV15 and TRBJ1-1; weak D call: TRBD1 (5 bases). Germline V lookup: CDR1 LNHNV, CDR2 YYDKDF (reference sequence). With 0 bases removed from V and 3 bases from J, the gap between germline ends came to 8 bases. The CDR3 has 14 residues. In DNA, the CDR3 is TGTGCCACCAGCAGAGATCCGGGGGACACTGAAGCTTTCTTT. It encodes CATSRDPGDTEAFF. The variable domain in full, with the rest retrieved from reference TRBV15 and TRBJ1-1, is DAMVIQNPRYQVTQFGKPVTLSCSQTLNHNVMYWYQQKSSQAPKLLFHYYDKDFNNEADTPDNFQSRRPNTSFCFLDIRSPGLGDTAMYLCATSRDPGDTEAFFGQGTRLTVV.

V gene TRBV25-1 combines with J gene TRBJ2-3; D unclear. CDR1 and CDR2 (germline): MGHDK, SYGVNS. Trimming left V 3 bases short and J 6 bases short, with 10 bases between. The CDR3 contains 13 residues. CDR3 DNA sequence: TGTGCCAGCAGTGAGGGTAGCCGGGATACGCAGTATTTT. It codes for CASSEGSRDTQYF.

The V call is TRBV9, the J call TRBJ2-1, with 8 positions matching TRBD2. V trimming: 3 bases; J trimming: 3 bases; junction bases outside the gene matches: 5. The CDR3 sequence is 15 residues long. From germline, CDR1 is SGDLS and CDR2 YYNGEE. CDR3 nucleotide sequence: TGTGCCAGCAGCGGGAGCGGGAGTGTCTACAATGAGCAGTTCTTC. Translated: CASSGSGSVYNEQFF.

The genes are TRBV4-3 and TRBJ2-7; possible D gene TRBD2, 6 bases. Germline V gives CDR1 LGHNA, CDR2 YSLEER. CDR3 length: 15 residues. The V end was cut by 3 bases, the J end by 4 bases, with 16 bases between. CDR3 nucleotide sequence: TGCGCCAGCAGCCACCTCACCGGGAGTGAATACGAGCAGTACTTC. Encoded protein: CASSHLTGSEYEQYF.

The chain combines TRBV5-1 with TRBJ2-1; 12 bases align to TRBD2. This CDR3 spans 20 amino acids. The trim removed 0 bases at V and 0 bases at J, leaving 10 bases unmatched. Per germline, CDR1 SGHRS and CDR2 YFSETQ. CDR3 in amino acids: CASSLVRLAGASSSYNEQFF. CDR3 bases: TGCGCCAGCAGCTTGGTGAGACTAGCGGGAGCCTCCAGCTCCTACAATGAGCAGTTCTTC.

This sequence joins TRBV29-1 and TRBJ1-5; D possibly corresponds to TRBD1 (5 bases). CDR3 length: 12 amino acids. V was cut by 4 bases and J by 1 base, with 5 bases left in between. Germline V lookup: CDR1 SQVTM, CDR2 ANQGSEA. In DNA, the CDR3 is TGCAGCGTTGGGGGGAGCAATCAGCCCCAGCATTTT. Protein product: CSVGGSNQPQHF.